One and the same sample provided the 13 T cell receptor beta chains below, sequenced in a study of OX40 agonist ivuxolimab in advanced cancers. Sequencing used immunoSEQ multiplex PCR; TCRdb keeps in-frame clones, though not all of them. The sample contains over 20,000 clones, 86% of which appear only once. Sequencing used CD4+ or CD8+ T cells sorted from blood, obtained in a trial of the OX40 agonist ivuxolimab. The receptor source for this set is an adult with an advanced solid tumor such as melanoma, head and neck, liver or kidney cancer.

The V gene is TRBV20-1, the J gene TRBJ2-7; D is possibly TRBD1 (6 bases). In germline, CDR1 is DFQATT, CDR2 SNEGSKA (reference sequence). V was clipped by 4 bases and J by 6 bases, with 10 bases between them. The CDR3 is made up of 11 amino acids. CDR3 in amino acids: CSATQGGEQYF. In DNA, the CDR3 is TGCAGTGCTACACAGGGTGGCGAGCAGTACTTC.

The CDR3 reads CSADYQLAGNEQFF. CDR3 DNA sequence: TGCAGCGCCGACTATCAACTAGCGGGGAATGAGCAGTTCTTC. The chain links TRBV29-1 to TRBJ2-1; 10 bases map to TRBD2. Trimming removed 7 bases from V and 7 bases from J; junction bases left unmatched: 10. The germline gives CDR1 SQVTM, CDR2 ANQGSEA. The CDR3 consists of 14 residues.

The gene calls are TRBV9 and TRBJ1-2; D might be TRBD1 (5 bases). V was cut by 0 bases and J by 4 bases, with 13 bases left in between. CDR1 SGDLS and CDR2 YYNGEE come from the germline V gene. CDR3 length equals 15 residues. In DNA, the CDR3 is TGTGCCAGCAGCGTAGATCCATTAGGGGCCTATGGCTACACCTTC. This sequence encodes CASSVDPLGAYGYTF.

The gene calls are TRBV6-4 and TRBJ2-7; a weak D match, TRBD1 (6 bases). Germline V gene lookup returns CDR1 MRHNA and CDR2 SNTAGT. The CDR3 is made up of 13 amino acids. Trimming stripped 6 bases from V and 2 bases from J, with 11 bases between. CDR3 sequence (DNA): TGTGCCAGCAGGAGACAGGCCCCCTACGAGCAGTACTTC. It is translated as CASRRQAPYEQYF.

The rearrangement joins TRBV28 to TRBJ1-1; D remains ambiguous. Per the germline V gene, CDR1 is MDHEN and CDR2 is SYDVKM. V lost 10 bases, J lost 1 base, and 7 bases lay in between. The CDR3 contains 11 residues. Here the CDR3 reads CATFGNTEAFF. The DNA of the CDR3 is TGTGCCACCTTTGGGAACACTGAAGCTTTCTTT.

V and J are TRBV4-1 and TRBJ2-7; 10 nucleotides align to TRBD2. This CDR3 has 15 residues. Trimming took 0 bases from V and 4 from J; bases not matched to a gene: 3. Looked up from germline, CDR1 is MGHRA and CDR2 is YSYEKL. The DNA of the CDR3 is TGCGCCAGCAGCCAAGATCAGCGGGAGGGTTACGAGCAGTACTTC. Amino acid sequence: CASSQDQREGYEQYF.

This clone came up once. The chain combines TRBV6-5 with TRBJ1-2; the D is unclear. V lost 10 bases to trimming and J lost 7 bases, with 13 bases between them. The germline gives CDR1 MNHEY, CDR2 SVGAGI. This CDR3 is built from 11 residues. This chain's CDR3 is CATEGASGYTF. Written as DNA, the CDR3 is TGTGCCACGGAGGGTGCCAGTGGCTACACCTTC.

The genes are TRBV9 and TRBJ2-7, with 7 bases lining up with TRBD1. Germline CDR1 SGDLS, CDR2 YYNGEE. This CDR3 has 15 amino acids. The J segment lost 4 bases and the V segment lost 2 bases, leaving 9 bases of the junction unmatched. For the CDR3, the DNA is TGTGCCAGCAGCGTCACCGGGACAGAGAGTTACGAGCAGTACTTC. It encodes CASSVTGTESYEQYF.

The count of this clone is one. The chain recombines TRBV27 with TRBJ2-2, with TRBD2 matching 10 bases. The CDR3 length is 17 residues. V shed 3 bases and J 5 bases; nucleotides not matched to a gene: 9. The V gene's germline CDR1 is MNHEY and CDR2 SMNVEV (reference sequence). In DNA, the CDR3 is TGTGCCAGCAGTTTGAGATCGCTAGCGGGAGTAACCGGGGAGCTGTTTTTT. Protein sequence: CASSLRSLAGVTGELFF.

The chain combines TRBV5-1 with TRBJ2-3; possibly TRBD1 for D (6 bases). This CDR3 is built from 14 residues. Germline V gene lookup returns CDR1 SGHRS and CDR2 YFSETQ. V was clipped by 7 bases and J by 0 bases, with 12 bases between them. This CDR3 is CASSRGRSTDTQYF. CDR3 in DNA: TGCGCCAGCTCCAGGGGTCGAAGCACAGATACGCAGTATTTT.

The chain recombines TRBV4-1 with TRBJ2-7; D ambiguous. From germline, CDR1 is MGHRA and CDR2 YSYEKL. The CDR3 is made up of 14 amino acids. V was cut by 4 bases and J by 5 bases, with 15 bases left in between. The chain's CDR3 is CASSPVREQNEQYF. CDR3 DNA: TGCGCCAGCAGCCCGGTCCGTGAGCAAAACGAGCAGTACTTC.

This clone was observed a few times. This sequence joins TRBV27 and TRBJ2-7; 12 bases match TRBD1. Losses at the gene ends were 3 bases for V and 2 bases for J; bases not matched to a gene: 8. From germline, CDR1 is MNHEY and CDR2 SMNVEV (reference sequence). There are 17 residues in the CDR3. The CDR3 DNA sequence: TGTGCCAGCAGTTTTTTGATCCGGGACAGGGGGCCCTACGAGCAGTACTTC. It is translated as CASSFLIRDRGPYEQYF.

This clone was recorded only once. This chain connects TRBV7-9 to TRBJ1-1; D gene unclear. The CDR3 length is 11 residues. Germline V gives CDR1 SEHNR, CDR2 FQNEAQ (reference sequence). The V gene lost 4 bases and the J gene lost 7 bases, with 7 bases spanning the gap. The CDR3 region has the DNA TGTGCCAGCAGCTACCGGGATGAAGCTTTCTTT. This sequence encodes CASSYRDEAFF.